The 15 T cell receptor beta chains given below trace back to one sample, sequenced in a study of T cell responses to AZD1222 COVID-19 vaccine. Only in-frame clones appear in the TCRdb table, and some are missing; sequencing was by immunoSEQ multiplex PCR. The table has under 150,000 clones, more than 90% seen once. Sequenced material: peripheral blood, taken 28 days after the second AZD1222 dose. Receptor source: an adult who received the AZD1222 COVID-19 vaccine.

V and J are TRBV19 and TRBJ1-3; maybe TRBD1 (5 bases). Germline V gene lookup returns CDR1 LNHDA and CDR2 SQIVND (reference sequence). V was shortened by 10 bases and J by 0 bases, with 13 bases between the two germline ends. The CDR3 is 14 residues long. The CDR3 loop reads CATGGFSSGNTIYF. Written as DNA, the CDR3 is TGTGCCACCGGGGGGTTCTCCTCTGGAAACACCATATATTTT.

V usage is TRBV11-3 and J usage is TRBJ1-4; D is possibly TRBD1 (5 bases). The CDR3 runs to 13 residues. Looked up from germline, CDR1 is SGHNT and CDR2 is YENEEA. Trimming took off 8 bases at V and 6 bases at J, with 13 bases between the two ends. This CDR3 is CASGRQGDEKLFF. CDR3 DNA sequence: TGTGCCAGCGGAAGGCAAGGGGATGAAAAACTGTTTTTT.

The chain uses TRBV18 and TRBJ2-3; either TRBD1 or TRBD2 may fit D (5 bases each). Germline CDR1 is KGHSH and CDR2 is LQKENI. The ends were cut back, 2 bases at V and 0 bases at J, with 9 bases in the middle. This CDR3 region has 15 residues. CDR3 region: CASSPSGPSTDTQYF. CDR3 nucleotides: TGTGCCAGCTCACCATCGGGACCCAGCACAGATACGCAGTATTTT. The full variable domain, with the rest looked up from reference TRBV18 and TRBJ2-3, is NAGVMQNPRHLVRRRGQEARLRCSPMKGHSHVYWYRQLPEEGLKFMVYLQKENIIDESGMPKERFSAEFPKEGPSILRIQQVVRGDSAAYFCASSPSGPSTDTQYFGPGTRLTVL.

The chain links TRBV7-9 to TRBJ1-2; 9 positions match TRBD1. Germline trimming cut 3 bases from V and 3 bases from J; bases unmatched to any gene: 5. CDR1 SEHNR and CDR2 FQNEAQ come from the germline V gene (reference sequence). This CDR3 has 15 amino acids. The CDR3 loop reads CASSFRDRAHYGYTF. CDR3 in DNA: TGTGCCAGCAGCTTCCGGGACAGGGCCCACTATGGCTACACCTTC.

As to this clone: No DNA is shown, since the ends of the CDR3 on it are uncertain; the CDR3 is the one TCRdb lists. The chain is built from TRBV27 and TRBJ2-7; TRBD1, as called in the table, went unchecked against the DNA. From its first to its last residue, the CDR3 has 15 amino acids. CDR1 and CDR2 (germline): MNHEY, SMNVEV (reference sequence). The CDR3 loop is CASSSSPDRNYEQYF.

The CDR3 here is CASSYLTGRNTEAFF. Here the CDR3 DNA reads TGTGCCAGCAGCTACTTGACAGGGAGGAACACTGAAGCTTTCTTT. V and J are TRBV7-2 and TRBJ1-1, with 7 bases matching TRBD1. This CDR3 comprises 15 residues. V dropped 4 bases and J dropped 1; count of bases not matched to a gene: 6. Germline lookup yields CDR1 SGHTA and CDR2 FQGNSA.

This clone showed up just once. The chain combines TRBV2 with TRBJ2-2, with 10 bases that match TRBD1. The trim removed 4 bases at V and 0 bases at J, leaving 2 bases unmatched. CDR3 size: 16 residues. Germline lookup yields CDR1 SNHLY and CDR2 FYNNEI. CDR3 bases: TGTGCCAGCAGTGTTGGACAGGGGGCGAACACCGGGGAGCTGTTTTTT. As protein: CASSVGQGANTGELFF.

As regards this clone: The sample holds other DNA sequences that translate to the same CDR3. The chain carries TRBV19 and TRBJ2-2; D call uncertain. The CDR3 sequence is 13 residues long. V lost 5 bases, J lost 2 bases, and 6 bases lay in between. The germline V gene has CDR1 LNHDA and CDR2 SQIVND (reference sequence). The CDR3 sequence: CASSGRNTGELFF. CDR3 nucleotides: TGTGCCAGTAGTGGCAGAAACACCGGGGAGCTGTTTTTT.

The chain is built from TRBV19 and TRBJ2-7; D may be TRBD2 (7 bases). CDR1 and CDR2 (germline): LNHDA, SQIVND (reference sequence). Deletions cut 7 bases from V and 5 bases from J, with 21 bases between. The CDR3 length is 15 residues. For the CDR3, the DNA is TGTGCCAGTAAAGGCGGGGGCCCCCCACCCGACGAGCAGTACTTC. It codes for CASKGGGPPPDEQYF.

This rearrangement joins TRBV7-2 to TRBJ1-4, with D maybe TRBD1 (6 bases). Germline V gene data show CDR1 as SGHTA and CDR2 as FQGNSA. The CDR3 is 15 residues long. Deletions cut 7 bases from V and 8 bases from J, with 20 bases between. The CDR3 region has the DNA TGTGCCAGCACCTCACAGGGTCAGGCAATAGAAAAACTGTTTTTT. This encodes CASTSQGQAIEKLFF.

The V gene is TRBV9, the J gene TRBJ1-5; 7 positions match TRBD1. The V segment lost 1 base and the J segment 5 bases; nucleotides outside the gene matches: 0. Germline V gene lookup returns CDR1 SGDLS and CDR2 YYNGEE. The CDR3 totals 13 residues. The CDR3 protein is CASSVTGDQPQHF. DNA of the CDR3: TGTGCCAGCAGCGTAACAGGGGATCAGCCCCAGCATTTT.

This clone has just one count. The chain links TRBV28 to TRBJ1-6; no firm D call. CDR1 is MDHEN and CDR2 is SYDVKM in the germline V gene. The V gene lost 2 bases and the J gene lost 1 base, with 6 bases spanning the gap. The CDR3 runs 15 residues. CDR3 loop: CASSLGGSYNSPLHF. Written as DNA, the CDR3 is TGTGCCAGCAGTTTAGGAGGGTCCTATAATTCACCCCTCCACTTT.

The V gene is TRBV25-1, the J gene TRBJ1-2; the match to TRBD1 covers 9 bases. The CDR3 has 14 amino acids. Per germline, CDR1 MGHDK and CDR2 SYGVNS. J gave up 5 bases and V 6 bases, and 7 bases lay outside the gene matches. The CDR3 DNA follows: TGTGCCAGCAGGACCACAGGGGGCGCGTATGGCTACACCTTC. Encoded protein: CASRTTGGAYGYTF.

The rearrangement uses TRBV20-1 and TRBJ2-7; D unclear. Trimming shortened V by 3 bases and J by 6 bases, and 3 bases separated the two germline ends. Germline CDR1 DFQATT, CDR2 SNEGSKA (reference sequence). The CDR3 runs 9 residues. CDR3 protein: CSASSEQYF. In DNA form, the CDR3 reads TGCAGTGCTAGTTCCGAGCAGTACTTC.

Note on this clone: One end of the junction varies from germline; a read error may be responsible. This rearrangement joins TRBV2 to TRBJ1-4; the match to TRBD1 covers 7 bases. This CDR3 spans 15 amino acids. CDR1 and CDR2 from the germline V gene are SNHLY and FYNNEI. The CDR3 nucleotides read TGTGCCAGCAGTGAAGCGTCCCGAACAGGGGAGCAGGCCGTTTTT. This translates into CASSEASRTGEQAVF.